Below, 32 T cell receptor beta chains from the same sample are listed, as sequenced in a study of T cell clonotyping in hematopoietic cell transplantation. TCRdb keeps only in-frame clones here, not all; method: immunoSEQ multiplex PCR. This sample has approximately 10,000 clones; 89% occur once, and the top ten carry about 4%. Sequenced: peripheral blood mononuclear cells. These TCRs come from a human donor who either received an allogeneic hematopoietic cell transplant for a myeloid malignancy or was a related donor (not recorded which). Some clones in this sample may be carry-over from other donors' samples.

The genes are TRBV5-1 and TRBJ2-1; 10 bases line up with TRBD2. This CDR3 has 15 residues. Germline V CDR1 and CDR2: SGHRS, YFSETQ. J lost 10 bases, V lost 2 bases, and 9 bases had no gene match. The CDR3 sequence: CASSLWSGGASEQFF. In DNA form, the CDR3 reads TGCGCCAGCAGCTTATGGAGCGGGGGGGCCTCGGAGCAGTTCTTC.

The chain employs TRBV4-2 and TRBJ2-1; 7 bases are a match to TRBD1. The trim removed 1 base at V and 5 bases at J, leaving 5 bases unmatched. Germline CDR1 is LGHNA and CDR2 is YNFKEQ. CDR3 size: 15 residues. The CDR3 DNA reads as TGTGCCAGCAGCCAAGGGGCAGGGGGAAACAATGAGCAGTTCTTC. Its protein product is CASSQGAGGNNEQFF.

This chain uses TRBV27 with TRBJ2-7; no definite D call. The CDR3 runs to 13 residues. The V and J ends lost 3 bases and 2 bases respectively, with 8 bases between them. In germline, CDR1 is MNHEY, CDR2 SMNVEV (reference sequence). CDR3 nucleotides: TGTGCCAGCAGTTTTGGGGAAACCTACGAGCAGTACTTC. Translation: CASSFGETYEQYF.

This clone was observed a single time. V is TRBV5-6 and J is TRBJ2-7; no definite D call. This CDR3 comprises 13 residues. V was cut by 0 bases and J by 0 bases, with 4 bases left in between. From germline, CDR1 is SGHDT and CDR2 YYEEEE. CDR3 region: CASSLVGSYEQYF. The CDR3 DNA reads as TGTGCCAGCAGCTTGGTAGGCTCCTACGAGCAGTACTTC.

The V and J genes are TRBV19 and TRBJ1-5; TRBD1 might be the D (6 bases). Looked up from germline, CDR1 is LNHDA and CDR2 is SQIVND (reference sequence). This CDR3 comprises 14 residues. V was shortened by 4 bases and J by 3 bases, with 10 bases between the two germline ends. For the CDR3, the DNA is TGTGCCAGTAGTAACCGGGACAACAATCAGCCCCAGCATTTT. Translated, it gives CASSNRDNNQPQHF.

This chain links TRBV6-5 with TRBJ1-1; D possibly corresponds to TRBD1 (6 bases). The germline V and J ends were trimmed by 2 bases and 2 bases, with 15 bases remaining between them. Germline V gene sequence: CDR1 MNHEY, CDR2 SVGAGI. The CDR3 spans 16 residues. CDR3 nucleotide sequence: TGTGCCAGCAGTTACCCGGGGGCGACGGAAAACACTGAAGCTTTCTTT. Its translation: CASSYPGATENTEAFF.

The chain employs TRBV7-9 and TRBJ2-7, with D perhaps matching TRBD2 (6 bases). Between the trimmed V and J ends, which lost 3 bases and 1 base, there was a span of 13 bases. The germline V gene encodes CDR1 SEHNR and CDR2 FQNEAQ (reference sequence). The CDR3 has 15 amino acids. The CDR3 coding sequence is TGTGCCAGCAGCTTTATGGAGGGCGGGTCCTACGAGCAGTACTTC. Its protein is CASSFMEGGSYEQYF. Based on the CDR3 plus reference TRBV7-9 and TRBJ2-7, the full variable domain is DTGVSQNPRHKITKRGQNVTFRCDPISEHNRLYWYRQTLGQGPEFLTYFQNEAQLEKSRLLSDRFSAERPKGSFSTLEIQRTEQGDSAMYLCASSFMEGGSYEQYFGPGTRLTVT.

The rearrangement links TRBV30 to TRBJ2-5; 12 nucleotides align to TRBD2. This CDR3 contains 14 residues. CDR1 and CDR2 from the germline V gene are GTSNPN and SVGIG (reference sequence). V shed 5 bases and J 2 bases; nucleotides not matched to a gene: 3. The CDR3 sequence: CAWGGLAGQETQYF. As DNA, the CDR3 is TGTGCCTGGGGCGGACTAGCGGGGCAAGAGACCCAGTACTTC.

In nucleotides, the CDR3 is TGCGCCAGCAGCTTGGAAGGGGGGGGACAGCCCCAGCATTTT. Amino acids: CASSLEGGGQPQHF. The V and J genes are TRBV5-1 and TRBJ1-5, with a possible D match to TRBD1 (6 bases). The germline CDR1 and CDR2 sequences are SGHRS and YFSETQ. The CDR3 is 14 residues long. The V and J ends lost 0 bases and 7 bases respectively, with 11 bases between them.

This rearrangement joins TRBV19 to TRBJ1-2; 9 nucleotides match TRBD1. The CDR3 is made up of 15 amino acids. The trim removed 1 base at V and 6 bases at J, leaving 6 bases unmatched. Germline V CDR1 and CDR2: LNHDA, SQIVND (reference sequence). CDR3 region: CASSIARWTGDGYTF. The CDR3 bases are TGTGCCAGTAGTATAGCTCGGTGGACAGGGGATGGCTACACCTTC.

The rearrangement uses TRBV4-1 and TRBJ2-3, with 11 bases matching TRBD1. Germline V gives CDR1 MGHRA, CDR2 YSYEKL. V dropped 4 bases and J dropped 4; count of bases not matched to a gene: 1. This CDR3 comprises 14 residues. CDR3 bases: TGCGCCAGCAGCCGGGACAGGGGGGCAGATACGCAGTATTTT. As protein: CASSRDRGADTQYF.

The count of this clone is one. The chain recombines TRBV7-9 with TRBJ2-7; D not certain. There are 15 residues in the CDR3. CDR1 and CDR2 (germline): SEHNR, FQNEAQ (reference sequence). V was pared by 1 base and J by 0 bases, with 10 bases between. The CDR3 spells CASSLGPASSYEQYF. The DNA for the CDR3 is TGTGCCAGCAGCTTAGGACCGGCCAGCTCCTACGAGCAGTACTTC.

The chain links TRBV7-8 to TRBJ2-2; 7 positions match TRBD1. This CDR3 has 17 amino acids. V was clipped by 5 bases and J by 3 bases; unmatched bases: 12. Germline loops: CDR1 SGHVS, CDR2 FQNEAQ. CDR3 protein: CASSPRQGIGYTGELFF. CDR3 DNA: TGTGCCAGCAGCCCCAGACAGGGCATTGGGTACACCGGGGAGCTGTTTTTT.

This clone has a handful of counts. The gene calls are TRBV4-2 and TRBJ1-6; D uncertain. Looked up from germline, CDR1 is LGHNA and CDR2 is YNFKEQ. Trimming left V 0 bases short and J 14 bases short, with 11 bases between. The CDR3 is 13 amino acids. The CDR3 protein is CASSQDTEGSLHF. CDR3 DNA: TGTGCCAGCAGCCAAGATACAGAGGGATCCCTCCACTTT.

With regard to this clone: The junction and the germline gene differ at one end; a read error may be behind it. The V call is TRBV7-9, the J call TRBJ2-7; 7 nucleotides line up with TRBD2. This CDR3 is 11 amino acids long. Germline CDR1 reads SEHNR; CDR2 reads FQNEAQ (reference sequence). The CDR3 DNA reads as TGTGCCAGCAGCCGGGACTACGAGCGGTACTTC. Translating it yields CASSRDYERYF.

CDR3 loop: CASNPAGRSTDTQYF. CDR3 nucleotide sequence: TGCGCCAGCAACCCCGCGGGACGGAGCACAGATACGCAGTATTTT. The chain couples TRBV5-1 to TRBJ2-3; TRBD2 might be the D (6 bases). Germline CDR1 and CDR2: SGHRS and YFSETQ. The germline V and J ends were trimmed by 6 bases and 0 bases, with 14 bases remaining between them. The CDR3 runs to 15 residues.

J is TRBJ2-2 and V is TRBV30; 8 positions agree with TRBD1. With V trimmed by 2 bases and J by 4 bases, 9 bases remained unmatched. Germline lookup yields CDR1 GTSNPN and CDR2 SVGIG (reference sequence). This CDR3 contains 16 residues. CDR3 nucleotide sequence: TGTGCCTGGAGTCCTAGAGAGGGGACAGGCACCGGGGAGCTGTTTTTT. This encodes CAWSPREGTGTGELFF.

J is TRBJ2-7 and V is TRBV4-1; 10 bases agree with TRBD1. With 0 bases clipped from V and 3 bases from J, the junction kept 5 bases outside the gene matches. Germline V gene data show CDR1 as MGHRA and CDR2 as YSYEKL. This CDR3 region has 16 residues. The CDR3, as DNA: TGCGCCAGCAGCCAAGAATCTGGGACAGGGGTCTACGAGCAGTACTTC. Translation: CASSQESGTGVYEQYF.

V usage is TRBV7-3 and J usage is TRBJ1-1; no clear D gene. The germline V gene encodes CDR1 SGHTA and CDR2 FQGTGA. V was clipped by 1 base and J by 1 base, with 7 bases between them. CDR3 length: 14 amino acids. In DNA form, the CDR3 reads TGTGCCAGCAGCTTAAGCCCCAGGAACACTGAAGCTTTCTTT. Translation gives CASSLSPRNTEAFF.

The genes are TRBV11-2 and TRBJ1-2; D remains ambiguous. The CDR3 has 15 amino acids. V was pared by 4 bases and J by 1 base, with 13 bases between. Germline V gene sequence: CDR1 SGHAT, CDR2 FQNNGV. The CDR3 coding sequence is TGTGCCAGCAGCTATACCCCGCGGGGTAACTATGGCTACACCTTC. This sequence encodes CASSYTPRGNYGYTF.

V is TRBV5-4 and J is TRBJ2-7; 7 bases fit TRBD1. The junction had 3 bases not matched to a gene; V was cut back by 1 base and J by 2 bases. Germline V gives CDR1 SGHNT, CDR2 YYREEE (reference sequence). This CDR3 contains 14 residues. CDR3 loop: CASSLRQGAYEQYF. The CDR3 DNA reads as TGTGCCAGCAGCTTGCGACAGGGAGCCTACGAGCAGTACTTC.

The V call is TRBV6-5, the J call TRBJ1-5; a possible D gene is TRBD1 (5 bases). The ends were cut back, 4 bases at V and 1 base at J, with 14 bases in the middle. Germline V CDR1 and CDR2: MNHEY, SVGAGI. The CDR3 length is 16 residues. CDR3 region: CASSSSLGVSNQPQHF. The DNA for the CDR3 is TGTGCCAGCAGTTCATCGCTGGGGGTAAGCAATCAGCCCCAGCATTTT.

In nucleotides, the CDR3 is TGTGCCAGCAGCGTAGGTACGGTCCAAGAGACCCAGTACTTC. It specifies CASSVGTVQETQYF. V usage is TRBV9 and J usage is TRBJ2-5; D ambiguous. V lost 0 bases and J 1 base, leaving 7 bases between the germline ends. Germline V gives CDR1 SGDLS, CDR2 YYNGEE. The CDR3 contains 14 residues.

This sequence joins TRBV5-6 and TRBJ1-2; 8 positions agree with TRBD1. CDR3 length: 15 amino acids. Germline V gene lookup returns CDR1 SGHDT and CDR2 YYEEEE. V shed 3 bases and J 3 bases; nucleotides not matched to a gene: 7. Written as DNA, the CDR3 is TGTGCCAGCAGCTCACAGGGGGTCGGGCACTATGGCTACACCTTC. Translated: CASSSQGVGHYGYTF.

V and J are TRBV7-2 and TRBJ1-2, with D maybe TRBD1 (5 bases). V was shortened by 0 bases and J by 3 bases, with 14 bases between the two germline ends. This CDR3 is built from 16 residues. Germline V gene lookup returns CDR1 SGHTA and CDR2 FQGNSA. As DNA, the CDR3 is TGTGCCAGCAGCTTAGCGAGGAAGGGGAGAGACTATGGCTACACCTTC. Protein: CASSLARKGRDYGYTF.

The DNA for the CDR3 is TGCAGCGTTGGTGGGACAGATGTCTATGGCTACACCTTC. Its protein product is CSVGGTDVYGYTF. The chain employs TRBV29-1 and TRBJ1-2; 7 bases are a match to TRBD1. The CDR3 covers 13 residues. The V gene's germline CDR1 is SQVTM and CDR2 ANQGSEA. V shed 4 bases, J shed 4 bases, and the junction held 6 bases outside the gene matches.

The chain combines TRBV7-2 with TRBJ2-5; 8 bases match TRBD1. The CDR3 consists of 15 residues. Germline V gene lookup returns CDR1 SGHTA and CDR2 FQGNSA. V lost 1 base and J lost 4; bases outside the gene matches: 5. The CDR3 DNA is TGTGCCAGCAGCTTAGTCGACAGGGGCGGAGAGACCCAGTACTTC. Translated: CASSLVDRGGETQYF.

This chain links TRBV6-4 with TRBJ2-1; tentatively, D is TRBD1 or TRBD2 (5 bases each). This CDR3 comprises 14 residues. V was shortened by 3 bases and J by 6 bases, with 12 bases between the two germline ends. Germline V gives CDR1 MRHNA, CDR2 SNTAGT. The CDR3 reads CASSEVTGTNEQFF. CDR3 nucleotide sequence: TGTGCCAGCAGTGAGGTCACGGGGACCAATGAGCAGTTCTTC.

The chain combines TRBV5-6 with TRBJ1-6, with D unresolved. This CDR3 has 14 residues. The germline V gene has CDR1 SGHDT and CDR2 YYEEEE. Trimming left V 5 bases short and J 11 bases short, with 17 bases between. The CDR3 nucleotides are TGTGCCAGCAGTCCGCCGGGTCTCCGGGCACCCCTCCACTTT. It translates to CASSPPGLRAPLHF.

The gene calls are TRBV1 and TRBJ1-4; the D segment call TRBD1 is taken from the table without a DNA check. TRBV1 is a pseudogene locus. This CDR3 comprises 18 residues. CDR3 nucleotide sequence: TGCACCAGCAGCCAAGTTGCCAGGGGAGAAGGATCTAATGAAAAACTGTTTTTT. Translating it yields CTSSQVARGEGSNEKLFF.

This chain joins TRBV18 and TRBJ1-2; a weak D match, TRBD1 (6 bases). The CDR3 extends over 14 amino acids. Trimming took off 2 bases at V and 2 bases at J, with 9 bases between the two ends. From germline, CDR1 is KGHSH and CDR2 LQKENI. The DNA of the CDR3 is TGTGCCAGCTCACCAGATAGGGGGAACTATGGCTACACCTTC. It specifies CASSPDRGNYGYTF.

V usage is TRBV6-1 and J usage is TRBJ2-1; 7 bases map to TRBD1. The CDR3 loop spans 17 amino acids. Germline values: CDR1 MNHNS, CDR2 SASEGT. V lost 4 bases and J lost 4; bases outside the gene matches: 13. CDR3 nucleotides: TGTGCCAGCAGTGGGGGGACAGAATCTTTCTATTACAATGAGCAGTTCTTC. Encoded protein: CASSGGTESFYYNEQFF.